The 8 T cell receptor beta chains listed next were all sequenced from one sample in a study of T cells in Graves' hyperthyroidism and ophthalmopathy (dated by TCRdb to 2018 to 2020). Library creation used multiplex PCR. The sample was run on an Illumina HiSeq 2000. Amplification of TCR beta CDR3 regions was carried out from RNA transcripts. For the first round of RT-PCR on the TCR CDR3, the HTBI primer set was used together with the Qiagen OneStep RT-PCR kit. TCRdb applied fastp at Q25 and MiXCR to the public reads, then kept only in-frame beta chains. Every CDR3 protein is listed once, alongside the most common genes and DNA of its rows. The sample records about 410,000 distinct CDR3 sequences, roughly 15% of which are singletons. The ten largest clones add up to over 10% of the sample. The sample was blood. The receptors shown here come from a man aged 18 to 30 with Graves' ophthalmopathy.

V usage is TRBV11-1 and J usage is TRBJ1-2, with 7 positions matching TRBD1. This CDR3 has 13 residues. Germline V gives CDR1 SGHAT, CDR2 FQDESV (reference sequence). The trim removed 6 bases at V and 6 bases at J, leaving 7 bases unmatched. CDR3 region: CASSSGGGDGYTF. DNA of the CDR3: TGTGCCAGCAGTTCAGGGGGGGGAGATGGCTACACCTTC.

This clonotype came up many times. The chain links TRBV18 to TRBJ1-5, with TRBD1 as a possible D gene (6 bases). Between the trimmed V and J ends, which lost 5 bases and 1 base, there was a span of 15 bases. The germline gives CDR1 KGHSH, CDR2 LQKENI. The CDR3 loop spans 16 amino acids. The CDR3 spells CASSAQQGGSNQPQHF. DNA for the CDR3: TGTGCCAGCTCAGCCCAACAGGGTGGGAGCAATCAGCCCCAGCATTTT.

The CDR3, as DNA: TGCGCCAGCATGCCGTCGGGGCGGGGAGTAGGCACCGGGGAGCTGTTTTTT. As protein: CASMPSGRGVGTGELFF. This chain links TRBV5-1 with TRBJ2-2; perhaps TRBD2 as D (6 bases). The length of the CDR3 is 17 residues. Germline V gene sequence: CDR1 SGHRS, CDR2 YFSETQ. The V and J ends lost 6 bases and 4 bases respectively, with 22 bases between them.

This clonotype was detected many times. V usage is TRBV7-6 and J usage is TRBJ2-2; 7 nucleotides align to TRBD2. With 2 bases clipped from V and 7 bases from J, the junction kept 7 bases outside the gene matches. Germline CDR1 and CDR2: SGHVS and FNYEAQ. CDR3 length: 15 amino acids. The CDR3 protein is CASSLWAGVLGELFF. The CDR3 region has the DNA TGTGCCAGCAGCTTATGGGCGGGGGTGCTCGGGGAGCTGTTTTTT. Drawing the rest from reference TRBV7-6 and TRBJ2-2, the complete variable domain is GAGVSQSPRYKVTKRGQDVALRCDPISGHVSLYWYRQALGQGPEFLTYFNYEAQQDKSGLPNDRFSAERPEGSISTLTIQRTEQRDSAMYRCASSLWAGVLGELFFGEGSRLTVL.

This clonotype occurred many times. V is TRBV3-1 and J is TRBJ1-2, with 7 bases that match TRBD1. V dropped 7 bases and J dropped 7; count of bases not matched to a gene: 9. The CDR3 runs 13 residues. Germline loops: CDR1 LGHDT, CDR2 YNNKEL (reference sequence). The CDR3 protein is CASNPGAGGGYTF. CDR3 nucleotides: TGTGCCAGCAACCCCGGGGCAGGGGGTGGCTACACCTTC.

The table lists this clonotype with many counts. V and J are TRBV30 and TRBJ1-4; the D is unclear. V dropped 7 bases and J dropped 2 bases, with 11 bases sitting between them. Germline CDR1 reads GTSNPN; CDR2 reads SVGIG (reference sequence). CDR3 length equals 13 residues. The CDR3 nucleotides are TGTGCCTTAAACCCCGCGACTAATGAAAAACTGTTTTTT. Its translation is CALNPATNEKLFF.

Turning to this clonotype: A clone one base away is much larger, so this may be a read error. The chain has TRBV5-1 and TRBJ1-1, with a tentative D call TRBD1 (5 bases). CDR1 and CDR2 from the germline V gene are SGHRS and YFSETQ. The length of the CDR3 is 13 residues. The CDR3 protein is CASSLYMDTEASF. The DNA for the CDR3 is TGCGCCAGCAGCTTATATATGGACACTGAAGCTTCCTTT. Combining the CDR3 with reference TRBV5-1 and TRBJ1-1 gives the whole variable domain KAGVTQTPRYLIKTRGQQVTLSCSPISGHRSVSWYQQTPGQGLQFLFEYFSETQRNKGNFPGRFSGRQFSNSRSEMNVSTLELGDSALYLCASSLYMDTEASFGQGTRLTVV.

This sequence joins TRBV5-5 and TRBJ2-6; D perhaps matches TRBD1 (6 bases). V was clipped by 4 bases and J by 0 bases, with 11 bases between them. Germline V gene lookup returns CDR1 SGHKS and CDR2 YYEKEE (reference sequence). The CDR3 runs to 16 residues. CDR3 loop: CASSRDISSGANVLTF. As DNA, the CDR3 is TGTGCCAGCAGCCGGGACATCAGCTCTGGGGCCAACGTCCTGACTTTC.